This is a list of T cell receptor beta chains from one sample in a study of somatic mutations in cytotoxic T cells in rheumatoid arthritis. Using immunoSEQ multiplex PCR, the repertoire was profiled, and TCRdb retains in-frame clones only, with some absent. The sample lists more than 3,500 clones, over 60% occurring once. Sequences were obtained from CD8+ T cells sorted from blood. These receptors were collected from an adult with rheumatoid arthritis. The CDR3 runs from the conserved cysteine through the conserved F or W. D genes are given only for firm matches. Clone size appears in some rows only: once, few, many, or a class for an expanded clone.

D gene: .; V gene: TRBV27; J gene: TRBJ1-2; clone size: .; CDR3 protein: CASSSQGFGYTF; CDR3 DNA: TGTGCCAGCAGTTCCCAGGGTTTTGGCTACACCTTC
D gene: .; V gene: TRBV5-7; J gene: TRBJ2-6; clone size: .; CDR3 protein: CASGICVQSRANVLTF; CDR3 DNA: TGTGCCAGCGGGATTTGCGTACAAAGTCGGGCCAACGTCCTGACTTTC
D gene: .; V gene: TRBV5-1; J gene: TRBJ2-7; clone size: .; CDR3 protein: CASSLGGNYEQYF; CDR3 DNA: TGCGCCAGCAGCTTGGGGGGCAACTACGAGCAGTACTTC
D gene: .; V gene: TRBV5-5; J gene: TRBJ2-7; clone size: .; CDR3 protein: CASSFTSSASYEQYF; CDR3 DNA: TGTGCCAGCAGCTTTACGAGTAGCGCCTCCTACGAGCAGTACTTC
D gene: .; V gene: TRBV9; J gene: TRBJ1-6; clone size: .; CDR3 protein: CASSSAGDNSPLHF; CDR3 DNA: TGTGCCAGCAGCTCGGCGGGGGATAATTCACCCCTCCACTTT
D gene: .; V gene: TRBV28; J gene: TRBJ2-7; clone size: .; CDR3 protein: CASSLEGSYEQYF; CDR3 DNA: TGTGCCAGCAGTTTAGAGGGCTCCTACGAGCAGTACTTC
D gene: .; V gene: TRBV19; J gene: TRBJ2-1; clone size: .; CDR3 protein: CASRGTRGATYNEQFF; CDR3 DNA: TGTGCCAGTAGGGGCACTCGGGGGGCAACCTACAATGAGCAGTTCTTC
D gene: TRBD1; V gene: TRBV7-9; J gene: TRBJ2-1; clone size: .; CDR3 protein: CASSLTGTDMGEQFF; CDR3 DNA: TGTGCCAGCAGCTTAACCGGGACAGATATGGGTGAGCAGTTCTTC
D gene: .; V gene: TRBV9; J gene: TRBJ2-1; clone size: .; CDR3 protein: CASSLGTFSSYNEQFF; CDR3 DNA: TGTGCCAGCAGCCTAGGGACTTTTAGCTCCTACAATGAGCAGTTCTTC
D gene: TRBD1; V gene: TRBV5-1; J gene: TRBJ2-3; clone size: .; CDR3 protein: CASSPGQGIDTQYF; CDR3 DNA: TGCGCCAGCAGCCCGGGACAGGGAATAGATACGCAGTATTTT
D gene: .; V gene: TRBV11-2; J gene: TRBJ1-1; clone size: .; CDR3 protein: CASSLDQVRGGTEAFF; CDR3 DNA: TGTGCCAGCAGCTTAGATCAGGTCAGAGGGGGGACTGAAGCTTTCTTT
D gene: .; V gene: TRBV2; J gene: TRBJ2-2; clone size: .; CDR3 protein: CASSDRGNTGELFF; CDR3 DNA: TGTGCCAGCAGTGACAGGGGCAACACCGGGGAGCTGTTTTTT
D gene: .; V gene: TRBV13; J gene: TRBJ1-1; clone size: .; CDR3 protein: CASSGRSAEAFF; CDR3 DNA: TGTGCCAGCAGCGGACGATCGGCCGAAGCTTTCTTT
D gene: .; V gene: TRBV6-1; J gene: TRBJ2-7; clone size: few; CDR3 protein: CASSAQTESSYEQYF; CDR3 DNA: TGTGCCAGCAGTGCTCAGACAGAGTCGTCCTACGAGCAGTACTTC
D gene: .; V gene: TRBV29-1; J gene: TRBJ1-2; clone size: .; CDR3 protein: CSVQQTYYGYTF; CDR3 DNA: TGCAGCGTCCAACAGACGTACTATGGCTACACCTTC
D gene: .; V gene: TRBV2; J gene: TRBJ1-3; clone size: .; CDR3 protein: CASSDPGAGNTIYF; CDR3 DNA: TGTGCCAGCAGTGACCCGGGGGCTGGAAACACCATATATTTT
D gene: .; V gene: TRBV4-1; J gene: TRBJ2-7; clone size: few; CDR3 protein: CASSQGVGEQYF; CDR3 DNA: TGCGCCAGCAGCCAGGGAGTGGGGGAGCAGTACTTC
D gene: .; V gene: TRBV4-1; J gene: TRBJ1-2; clone size: .; CDR3 protein: CASSDLGNYGYTF; CDR3 DNA: TGCGCCAGCAGCGACCTTGGGAACTATGGCTACACCTTC
D gene: .; V gene: TRBV13; J gene: TRBJ1-5; clone size: .; CDR3 protein: CASSLEGGQPQHF; CDR3 DNA: TGTGCCAGCAGCTTGGAGGGGGGTCAGCCCCAGCATTTT
D gene: .; V gene: TRBV4-1; J gene: TRBJ1-5; clone size: .; CDR3 protein: CASSPGIQSWPQHF; CDR3 DNA: TGCGCCAGCAGCCCAGGGATCCAATCGTGGCCCCAGCATTTT
D gene: .; V gene: TRBV11-2; J gene: TRBJ1-1; clone size: once; CDR3 protein: CASTTTRGTEAFF; CDR3 DNA: TGTGCCAGCACCACGACCAGGGGCACTGAAGCTTTCTTT
D gene: .; V gene: TRBV7-2; J gene: TRBJ2-7; clone size: .; CDR3 protein: CASSYLTGRDEQYF; CDR3 DNA: TGTGCCAGCAGCTACTTGACAGGGAGGGACGAGCAGTACTTC
D gene: TRBD1; V gene: TRBV7-2; J gene: TRBJ1-2; clone size: once; CDR3 protein: CASSLNVGTGVAYGYTF; CDR3 DNA: TGTGCCAGCAGCCTCAACGTGGGGACAGGGGTGGCCTATGGCTACACCTTC
D gene: .; V gene: TRBV7-9; J gene: TRBJ1-2; clone size: few; CDR3 protein: CASSLGTDVYGYTF; CDR3 DNA: TGTGCCAGCAGCTTAGGGACAGACGTTTATGGCTACACCTTC
D gene: .; V gene: TRBV28; J gene: TRBJ1-1; clone size: .; CDR3 protein: CASSRDSLTEAFF; CDR3 DNA: TGTGCCAGCAGCCGAGACAGCCTCACTGAAGCTTTCTTT
D gene: .; V gene: TRBV4-1; J gene: TRBJ1-1; clone size: .; CDR3 protein: CASSQAWTDTEAFF; CDR3 DNA: TGCGCCAGCAGCCAGGCTTGGACAGACACTGAAGCTTTCTTT
D gene: .; V gene: TRBV5-1; J gene: TRBJ2-3; clone size: .; CDR3 protein: CASSGRDSFLDTQYF; CDR3 DNA: TGCGCCAGCAGCGGCCGGGACTCCTTTCTAGATACGCAGTATTTT
D gene: .; V gene: TRBV10-3; J gene: TRBJ2-7; clone size: .; CDR3 protein: CAISDSYEQYF; CDR3 DNA: TGTGCCATCAGTGACTCCTACGAGCAGTACTTC
D gene: .; V gene: TRBV28; J gene: TRBJ2-2; clone size: .; CDR3 protein: CASSGGGFYTPNTGELFF; CDR3 DNA: TGTGCCAGCAGCGGTGGGGGTTTCTATACCCCGAACACCGGGGAGCTGTTTTTT
D gene: .; V gene: TRBV29-1; J gene: TRBJ1-2; clone size: once; CDR3 protein: CSYIGAYTDGYTF; CDR3 DNA: TGCAGCTATATCGGAGCCTACACAGATGGCTACACCTTC
D gene: .; V gene: TRBV5-6; J gene: TRBJ2-7; clone size: once; CDR3 protein: CASSMGGSYRYEQYF; CDR3 DNA: TGTGCCAGCAGCATGGGGGGATCCTACCGGTACGAGCAGTACTTC
D gene: .; V gene: TRBV28; J gene: TRBJ2-1; clone size: .; CDR3 protein: CASSLDRAPQAHNEQFF; CDR3 DNA: TGTGCCAGCAGTTTGGATCGGGCCCCCCAGGCCCACAATGAGCAGTTCTTC
D gene: TRBD1; V gene: TRBV6-5; J gene: TRBJ1-1; clone size: .; CDR3 protein: CASSYYGTANTEAFF; CDR3 DNA: TGTGCCAGCAGTTACTATGGGACAGCGAACACTGAAGCTTTCTTT